This T cell receptor beta chain comes out of a study of blood T cells in healthy people across ages. V lost 3 bases, J lost 8 bases, and 9 bases stayed unmatched. The CDR3 consists of 15 residues. The germline V gene encodes CDR1 SGHRS and CDR2 YFSETQ. PCR was performed a second time for roughly 7 to 11 cycles using a sample-barcoded 5' primer and a J-beta primer mix. MiXCR, applied by TCRdb to the 5' RACE reads, yields one record per CDR3 protein. The data contain about 1.8 million distinct CDR3 sequences, approximately 50% of them seen just once; the ten biggest clones take up 2% to 2.5%. The chain has TRBV5-1 and TRBJ2-1; TRBD2 agrees at 9 bases. The sample consisted of blood. The receptor was derived from a woman in her thirties or forties in good health. The CDR3 nucleotides are TGCGCCAGCAGCTCGTGGACTAGCGAGCGCGATGAGCAGTTCTTC. Translation gives CASSSWTSERDEQFF.